A single sample gave rise to the 14 T cell receptor beta chains below, sequenced in a study of blood T cell repertoires in COVID-19. Repertoires were generated with immunoSEQ multiplex PCR, while TCRdb's copy carries only in-frame clones and drops some. The data hold more than 90,000 clones, with approximately 92% observed a single time. The sequencing input was peripheral blood. The origin of the receptors is a man aged 50 or older with active COVID-19.

The chain couples TRBV6-6 to TRBJ2-7; D is undetermined. This CDR3 comprises 12 residues. V lost 6 bases, J lost 1 base, and 7 bases lay in between. Germline V lookup: CDR1 MNHNY, CDR2 SVGAGI (reference sequence). CDR3 sequence: CASSHGSYEQYF. In nucleotides, the CDR3 is TGTGCCAGCAGCCACGGGTCCTACGAGCAGTACTTC.

The CDR3 region has the DNA TGTGCCAGCAGCCGAGGGCATGAAGCGGGAGGGCGGCGGTACTCCTACGAGCAGTACTTC. This gives the protein CASSRGHEAGGRRYSYEQYF. This chain connects TRBV3-1 (or the pseudogene TRBV3-2) to TRBJ2-7; 10 bases align to TRBD2. The ends lost 4 bases at V and 0 bases at J; junction bases unmatched: 18. CDR3 length: 20 amino acids. The germline V gene encodes CDR1 LGHDT and CDR2 YNNKEL (reference sequence).

The rearrangement uses TRBV19 and TRBJ2-1; the match to TRBD2 covers 8 bases. V trimming: 7 bases; J trimming: 9 bases; junction bases outside the gene matches: 11. The germline CDR1 and CDR2 sequences are LNHDA and SQIVND (reference sequence). The CDR3 contains 14 residues. This CDR3 reads CASMLTSDTIEQFF. CDR3 coding DNA: TGTGCCAGTATGTTGACTAGCGACACAATTGAGCAGTTCTTC.

The V call is TRBV28, the J call TRBJ2-5; possible D gene TRBD1, 6 bases. V lost 5 bases, J lost 4 bases, and 17 bases lay in between. Per germline, CDR1 MDHEN and CDR2 SYDVKM. This CDR3 spans 15 amino acids. CDR3 in amino acids: CASSLDSTGRETQYF. The CDR3 DNA follows: TGTGCCAGCAGTCTAGACTCGACAGGTCGAGAGACCCAGTACTTC.

The chain employs TRBV10-1 and TRBJ2-1; possible D gene TRBD2, 5 bases. The CDR3 is 15 residues long. Trimming removed 4 bases from V and 0 bases from J, with 10 bases in between. Germline assignment: CDR1 WNHNN and CDR2 SYGVQD (reference sequence). CDR3 in amino acids: CASSGGLDSYNEQFF. DNA of the CDR3: TGCGCCAGCAGTGGCGGACTGGACTCCTACAATGAGCAGTTCTTC.

The rearrangement joins TRBV10-3 to TRBJ2-7, with 7 bases fitting TRBD2. The J segment lost 0 bases and the V segment lost 2 bases, leaving 7 bases of the junction unmatched. Germline V gives CDR1 ENHRY, CDR2 SYGVKD. The CDR3 length is 16 residues. The CDR3 reads CAISEMAGVLSYEQYF. The CDR3 region has the DNA TGTGCCATCAGTGAGATGGCGGGAGTTCTCTCCTACGAGCAGTACTTC.

The chain employs TRBV5-1 and TRBJ1-6; 8 bases fit TRBD1. CDR3 size: 16 residues. Germline CDR1 and CDR2: SGHRS and YFSETQ. V lost 4 bases to trimming and J lost 7 bases; unmatched junction nucleotides: 10. CDR3: CASSVDRGRGNSPLHF. CDR3 DNA sequence: TGCGCCAGCAGCGTCGACAGGGGTCGGGGGAATTCACCCCTCCACTTT.

The V and J genes are TRBV3-1 (or the pseudogene TRBV3-2) and TRBJ1-4, with D tentatively TRBD1 (6 bases). V was trimmed by 0 bases and J by 9 bases, leaving 11 bases between them. In germline, CDR1 is LGHDT, CDR2 YNNKEL (reference sequence). This CDR3 spans 14 amino acids. The CDR3 reads CASSQESRGKKLFF. CDR3 nucleotide sequence: TGTGCCAGCAGCCAAGAGTCCAGGGGTAAAAAACTGTTTTTT.

The chain links TRBV28 to TRBJ2-2; D gene unclear. CDR1 and CDR2 from the germline V gene are MDHEN and SYDVKM. Trimming took 10 bases from V and 0 from J, leaving 9 bases between them. This CDR3 contains 13 residues. As DNA, the CDR3 is TGTGCCACCCAGAGGTCGAACACCGGGGAGCTGTTTTTT. The encoded protein is CATQRSNTGELFF.

The chain couples TRBV7-8 to TRBJ2-6, with TRBD2 matching over 14 bases. The CDR3 is 20 residues long. Losses at the gene ends were 5 bases for V and 1 base for J; bases not matched to a gene: 10. The germline CDR1 and CDR2 sequences are SGHVS and FQNEAQ. The CDR3 protein is CASSPPQGLAGESGANVLTF. The CDR3 region has the DNA TGTGCCAGCAGCCCTCCCCAGGGACTAGCGGGGGAATCTGGGGCCAACGTCCTGACTTTC. Combining the CDR3 with reference TRBV7-8 and TRBJ2-6 gives the whole variable domain GAGVSQSPRYKVAKRGQDVALRCDPISGHVSLFWYQQALGQGPEFLTYFQNEAQLDKSGLPSDRFFAERPEGSVSTLKIQRTQQEDSAVYLCASSPPQGLAGESGANVLTFGAGSRLTVL.

The chain joins TRBV18 to TRBJ1-2; 8 nucleotides align to TRBD1. CDR1 and CDR2 from the germline V gene are KGHSH and LQKENI. With 3 bases clipped from V and 6 bases from J, the junction kept 18 bases outside the gene matches. The CDR3 runs to 18 residues. Here the CDR3 reads CASSPSGQGAQVADGYTF. In DNA, the CDR3 is TGTGCCAGCTCACCTAGTGGCCAGGGGGCACAGGTCGCGGATGGCTACACCTTC. Full variable domain (missing parts from reference TRBV18 and TRBJ1-2): NAGVMQNPRHLVRRRGQEARLRCSPMKGHSHVYWYRQLPEEGLKFMVYLQKENIIDESGMPKERFSAEFPKEGPSILRIQQVVRGDSAAYFCASSPSGQGAQVADGYTFGSGTRLTVV.

The chain links TRBV28 to TRBJ1-2; TRBD1 agrees at 9 bases. V trimming: 10 bases; J trimming: 4 bases; junction bases outside the gene matches: 13. CDR3 length: 15 amino acids. Germline V gene sequence: CDR1 MDHEN, CDR2 SYDVKM. The CDR3 is CATYRDRVSLYGYTF. The CDR3 bases are TGTGCCACCTACCGGGACAGGGTATCCCTCTATGGCTACACCTTC.

This rearrangement joins TRBV3-1 (or the pseudogene TRBV3-2) to TRBJ2-5; 8 positions agree with TRBD2. CDR1 is LGHDT, CDR2 YNNKEL, per germline (reference sequence). The CDR3 runs to 14 residues. Trimming at V came to 1 base and at J to 9 bases, leaving 7 bases not matched to a gene. CDR3 DNA sequence: TGTGCCAGCAGCCAAGGACTAGCGCCCAGCGCCCAGTACTTC. Protein: CASSQGLAPSAQYF.

The genes are TRBV25-1 and TRBJ2-1; tentative D call: TRBD1 (6 bases). The CDR3 is 16 residues long. CDR1 is MGHDK, CDR2 SYGVNS, per germline. V lost 4 bases, J lost 6 bases, and 19 bases lay in between. CDR3 sequence reads: CASSGQTGLYRNEQFF. The CDR3 coding sequence is TGTGCCAGCAGTGGTCAAACAGGGTTGTATCGCAATGAGCAGTTCTTC.